This T cell receptor (beta chain) was observed in a study of T cell responses to AZD1222 COVID-19 vaccine. Study-wide findings and caveats: The number of AZD1222 recipients seropositive at baseline was only 6 or 7.

Measured with immunoSEQ multiplex PCR; TCRdb has only the in-frame clones, and not every one. The sample holds around 77,000 clones, 80% to 90% seen once. CDR1 is MNHEY, CDR2 SVGEGT, per germline. The CDR3 totals 17 residues. V was pared by 2 bases and J by 0 bases, with 7 bases of the junction left unmatched. Comment on this clone: Its target is not known.

This TCR came from an adult in good health. This specimen consisted of peripheral blood, obtained on day 0 of AZD1222 vaccination. The chain links TRBV6-2 or TRBV6-3 to TRBJ2-4; 7 bases match TRBD2. The DNA of the CDR3 is TGTGCCAGCAGTTACGCCGCTGGCGGGAGAGCCAAAAACATTCAGTACTTC. Translating gives CASSYAAGGRAKNIQYF.